Each of the 2 T cell receptor beta chains below was sequenced from the same sample in a study of cytomegalovirus exposure and HLA in healthy donors. Use of 60 Vbeta and 13 Jbeta primers characterized the PCR. Sequencing used immunoSEQ multiplex PCR; TCRdb keeps in-frame clones, though not all of them. The data hold about 65,000 clones, with roughly two thirds observed a single time. Source material: PBMCs. Every receptor here comes from a man younger than 45 in good health and CMV-seronegative.

The chain carries TRBV9 and TRBJ1-6, with 11 bases fitting TRBD1. The V segment lost 0 bases and the J segment 7 bases; nucleotides outside the gene matches: 6. CDR3 length: 17 amino acids. Germline values: CDR1 SGDLS, CDR2 YYNGEE. CDR3 sequence reads: CASSVAGQGEANSPLHF. DNA for the CDR3: TGTGCCAGCAGCGTAGCGGGACAGGGGGAAGCGAATTCACCCCTCCACTTT.

This clone was seen more than once but under ten times. CDR3 sequence reads: CASSLGGLSYNEQFF. CDR3 DNA: TGTGCCAGCAGCTTAGGAGGACTCTCCTACAATGAGCAGTTCTTC. This sequence joins TRBV7-3 and TRBJ2-1; D is possibly TRBD2 (5 bases). The CDR3 has 15 residues. From germline, CDR1 is SGHTA and CDR2 FQGTGA. Trimming removed 2 bases at V and 0 bases at J, with 8 bases between.